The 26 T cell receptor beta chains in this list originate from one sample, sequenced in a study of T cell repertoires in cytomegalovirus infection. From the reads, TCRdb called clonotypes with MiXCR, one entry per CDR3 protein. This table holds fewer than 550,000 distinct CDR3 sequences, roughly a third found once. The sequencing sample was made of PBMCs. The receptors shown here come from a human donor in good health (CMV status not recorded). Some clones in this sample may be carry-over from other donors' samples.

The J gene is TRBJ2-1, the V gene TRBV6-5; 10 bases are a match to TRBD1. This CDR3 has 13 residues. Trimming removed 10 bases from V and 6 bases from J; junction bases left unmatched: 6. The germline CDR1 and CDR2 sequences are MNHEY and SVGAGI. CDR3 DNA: TGTGCCACCCGGGACAGGGGATCCAATGAGCAGTTCTTC. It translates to CATRDRGSNEQFF.

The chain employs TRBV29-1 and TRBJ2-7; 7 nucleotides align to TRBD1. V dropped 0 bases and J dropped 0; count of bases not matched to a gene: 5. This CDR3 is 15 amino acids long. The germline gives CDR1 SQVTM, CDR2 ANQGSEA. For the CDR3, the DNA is TGCAGCGTTGAAGACCCGGGACAGAGCTCCTACGAGCAGTACTTC. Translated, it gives CSVEDPGQSSYEQYF.

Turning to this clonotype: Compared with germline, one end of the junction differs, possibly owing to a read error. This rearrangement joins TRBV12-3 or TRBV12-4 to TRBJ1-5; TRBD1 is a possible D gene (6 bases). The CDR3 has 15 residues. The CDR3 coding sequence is TGTGCCAGCATTTTAGGCAGGGGAAGCAATCAGCCCCAGCATTTT. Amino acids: CASILGRGSNQPQHF.

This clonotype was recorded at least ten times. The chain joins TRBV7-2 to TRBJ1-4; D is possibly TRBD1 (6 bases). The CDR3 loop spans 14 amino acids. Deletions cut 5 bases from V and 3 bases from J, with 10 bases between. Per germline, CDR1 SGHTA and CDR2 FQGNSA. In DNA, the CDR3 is TGTGCCAGCAGCACAGGGCCCGCTAATGAAAAACTGTTTTTT. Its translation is CASSTGPANEKLFF.

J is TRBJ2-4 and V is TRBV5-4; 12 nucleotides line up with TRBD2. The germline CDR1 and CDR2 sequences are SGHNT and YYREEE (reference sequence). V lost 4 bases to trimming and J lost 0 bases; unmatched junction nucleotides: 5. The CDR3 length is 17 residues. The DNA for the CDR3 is TGTGCCAGCAGCGCAAGACTAGCGGGGGTAGCCAAAAACATTCAGTACTTC. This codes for CASSARLAGVAKNIQYF.

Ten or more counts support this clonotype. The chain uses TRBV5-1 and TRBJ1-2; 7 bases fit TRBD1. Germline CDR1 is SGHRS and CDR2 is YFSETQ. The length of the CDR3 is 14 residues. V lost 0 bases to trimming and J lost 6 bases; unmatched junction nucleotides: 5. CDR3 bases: TGCGCCAGCAGCTTGGGCCCGACAGGGCATGGCTACACCTTC. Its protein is CASSLGPTGHGYTF.

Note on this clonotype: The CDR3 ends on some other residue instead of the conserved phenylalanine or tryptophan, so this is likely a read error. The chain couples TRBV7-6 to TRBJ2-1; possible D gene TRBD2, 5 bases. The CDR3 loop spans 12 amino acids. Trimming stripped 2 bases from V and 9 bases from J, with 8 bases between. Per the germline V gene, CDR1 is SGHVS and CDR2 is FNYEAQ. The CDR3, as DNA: TGTGCCAGCAGCTTACTTCGGGGTGAGCAGTTCTTA. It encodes CASSLLRGEQFL.

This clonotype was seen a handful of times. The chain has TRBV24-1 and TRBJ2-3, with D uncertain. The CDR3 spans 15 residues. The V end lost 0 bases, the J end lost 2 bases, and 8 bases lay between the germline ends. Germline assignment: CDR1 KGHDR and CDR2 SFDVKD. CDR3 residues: CATSDLAADTDTQYF. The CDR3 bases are TGTGCCACCAGTGATTTGGCGGCAGACACAGATACGCAGTATTTT.

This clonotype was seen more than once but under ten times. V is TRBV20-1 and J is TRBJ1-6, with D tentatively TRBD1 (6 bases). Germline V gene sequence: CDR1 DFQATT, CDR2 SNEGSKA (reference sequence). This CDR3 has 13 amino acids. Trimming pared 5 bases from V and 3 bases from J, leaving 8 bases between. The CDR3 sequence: CSASQGYNSPLHF. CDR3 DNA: TGCAGTGCTTCACAGGGCTATAATTCACCCCTCCACTTT.

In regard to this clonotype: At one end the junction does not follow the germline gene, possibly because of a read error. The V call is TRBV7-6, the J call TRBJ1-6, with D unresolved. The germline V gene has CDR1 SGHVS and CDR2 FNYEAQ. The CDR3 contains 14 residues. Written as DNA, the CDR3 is TGTGCCAGCAGCTTAGAGGGAATCGATTCACCCCTCCCCTTT. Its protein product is CASSLEGIDSPLPF. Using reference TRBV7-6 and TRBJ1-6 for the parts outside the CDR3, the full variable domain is GAGVSQSPRYKVTKRGQDVALRCDPISGHVSLYWYRQALGQGPEFLTYFNYEAQQDKSGLPNDRFSAERPEGSISTLTIQRTEQRDSAMYRCASSLEGIDSPLPFGNGTRLTVT.

DNA for the CDR3: TGTGCCAGCAGCTTTTGGGGACAGGGACAAGAGACCCAGTACTTC. It encodes CASSFWGQGQETQYF. This rearrangement joins TRBV7-9 to TRBJ2-5; 9 bases fit TRBD1. The CDR3 sequence is 15 residues long. The germline CDR1 and CDR2 sequences are SEHNR and FQNEAQ (reference sequence). V shed 3 bases, J shed 2 bases, and the junction held 4 bases outside the gene matches.

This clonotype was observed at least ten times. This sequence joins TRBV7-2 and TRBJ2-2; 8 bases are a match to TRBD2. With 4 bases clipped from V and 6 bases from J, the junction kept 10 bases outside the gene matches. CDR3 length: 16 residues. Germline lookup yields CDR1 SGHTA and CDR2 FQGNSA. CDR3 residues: CASSSGLGSYAGELFF. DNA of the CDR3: TGTGCCAGCAGCTCGGGACTAGGAAGTTACGCCGGGGAGCTGTTTTTT. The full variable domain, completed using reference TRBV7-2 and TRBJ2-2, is GAGVSQSPSNKVTEKGKDVELRCDPISGHTALYWYRQSLGQGLEFLIYFQGNSAPDKSGLPSDRFSAERTGGSVSTLTIQRTQQEDSAVYLCASSSGLGSYAGELFFGEGSRLTVL.

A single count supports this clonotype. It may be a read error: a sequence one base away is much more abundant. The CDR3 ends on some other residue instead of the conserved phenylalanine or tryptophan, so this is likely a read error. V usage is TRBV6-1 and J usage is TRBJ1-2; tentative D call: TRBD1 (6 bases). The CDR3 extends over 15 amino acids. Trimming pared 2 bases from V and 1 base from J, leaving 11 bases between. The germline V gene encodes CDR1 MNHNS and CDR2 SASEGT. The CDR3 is CASSERQGHNYGYTL. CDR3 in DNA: TGTGCCAGCAGTGAACGCCAGGGACATAACTATGGCTACACCTTA.

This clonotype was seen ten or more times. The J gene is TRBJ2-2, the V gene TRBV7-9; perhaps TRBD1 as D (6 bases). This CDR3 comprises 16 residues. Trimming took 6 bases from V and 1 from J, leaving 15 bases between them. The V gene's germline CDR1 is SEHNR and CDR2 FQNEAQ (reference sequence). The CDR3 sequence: CASRPRDTLNTGELFF. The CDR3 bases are TGTGCCAGCAGGCCACGGGACACGCTGAACACCGGGGAGCTGTTTTTT.

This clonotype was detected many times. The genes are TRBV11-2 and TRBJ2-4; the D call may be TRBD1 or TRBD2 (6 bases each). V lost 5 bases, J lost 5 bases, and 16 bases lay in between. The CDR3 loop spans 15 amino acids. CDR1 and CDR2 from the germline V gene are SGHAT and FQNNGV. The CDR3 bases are TGTGCCAGCAGCAGGGATGGGGGCGGGGAAAACATTCAGTACTTC. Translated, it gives CASSRDGGGENIQYF.

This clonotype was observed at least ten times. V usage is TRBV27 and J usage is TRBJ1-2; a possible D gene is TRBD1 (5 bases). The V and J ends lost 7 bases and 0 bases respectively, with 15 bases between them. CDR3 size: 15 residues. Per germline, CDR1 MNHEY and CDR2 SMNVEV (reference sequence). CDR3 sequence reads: CASTKRDGANYGYTF. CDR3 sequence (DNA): TGTGCCAGCACCAAACGGGACGGAGCTAACTATGGCTACACCTTC.

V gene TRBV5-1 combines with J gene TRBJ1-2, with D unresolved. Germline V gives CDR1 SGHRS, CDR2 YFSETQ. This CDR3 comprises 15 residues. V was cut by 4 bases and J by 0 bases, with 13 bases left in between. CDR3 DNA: TGCGCCAGCAGCACCACTCTGGGCTCTAACTATGGCTACACCTTC. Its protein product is CASSTTLGSNYGYTF.

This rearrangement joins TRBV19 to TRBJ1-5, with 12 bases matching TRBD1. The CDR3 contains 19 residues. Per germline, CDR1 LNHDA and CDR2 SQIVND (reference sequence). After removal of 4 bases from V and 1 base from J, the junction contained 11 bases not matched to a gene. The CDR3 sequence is CASSTTAGTGGASNQPQHF. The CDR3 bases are TGTGCCAGTAGTACAACGGCCGGGACAGGGGGCGCGAGCAATCAGCCCCAGCATTTT.

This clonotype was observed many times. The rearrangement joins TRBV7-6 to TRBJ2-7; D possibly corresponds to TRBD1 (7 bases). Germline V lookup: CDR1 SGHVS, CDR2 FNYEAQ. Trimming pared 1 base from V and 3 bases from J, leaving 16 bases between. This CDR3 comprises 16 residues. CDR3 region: CASSLEGGGGSYEQYF. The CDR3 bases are TGTGCCAGCAGCTTAGAAGGTGGAGGGGGCAGCTACGAGCAGTACTTC.

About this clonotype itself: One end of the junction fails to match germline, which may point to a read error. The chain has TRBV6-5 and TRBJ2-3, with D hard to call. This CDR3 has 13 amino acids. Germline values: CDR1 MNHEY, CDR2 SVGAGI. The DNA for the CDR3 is TGTGGCAGCAGTTACGTTCTAACAGATACGCAGTATTTT. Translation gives CGSSYVLTDTQYF.

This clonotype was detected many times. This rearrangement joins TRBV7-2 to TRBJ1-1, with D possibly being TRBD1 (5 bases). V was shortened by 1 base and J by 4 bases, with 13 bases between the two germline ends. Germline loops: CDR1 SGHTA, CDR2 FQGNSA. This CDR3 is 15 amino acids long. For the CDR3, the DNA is TGTGCCAGCAGCTTAGGGTCGCGGGGCGGCACTGAAGCTTTCTTT. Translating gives CASSLGSRGGTEAFF.

The CDR3: CASSQITDTGELFF. The CDR3 bases are TGTGCCAGCAGCCAAATCACAGACACCGGGGAGCTGTTTTTT. V usage is TRBV14 and J usage is TRBJ2-2; no clear D gene. The germline V gene has CDR1 SGHDN and CDR2 FVKESK. Trimming shortened V by 2 bases and J by 3 bases, and 7 bases separated the two germline ends. This CDR3 region has 14 residues.

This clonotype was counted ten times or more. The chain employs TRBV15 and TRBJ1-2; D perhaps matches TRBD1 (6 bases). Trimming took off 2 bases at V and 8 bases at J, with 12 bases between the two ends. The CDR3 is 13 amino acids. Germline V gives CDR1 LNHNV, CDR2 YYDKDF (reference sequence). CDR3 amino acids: CATSRNRDTGYTF. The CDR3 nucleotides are TGTGCCACCAGCAGAAACAGGGATACGGGCTACACCTTC. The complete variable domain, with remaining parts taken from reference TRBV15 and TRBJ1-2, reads DAMVIQNPRYQVTQFGKPVTLSCSQTLNHNVMYWYQQKSSQAPKLLFHYYDKDFNNEADTPDNFQSRRPNTSFCFLDIRSPGLGDTAMYLCATSRNRDTGYTFGSGTRLTVV.

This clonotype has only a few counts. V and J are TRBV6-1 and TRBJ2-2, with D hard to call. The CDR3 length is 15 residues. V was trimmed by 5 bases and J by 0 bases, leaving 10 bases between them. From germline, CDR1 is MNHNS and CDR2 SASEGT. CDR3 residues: CASSRWVANTGELFF. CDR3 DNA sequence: TGTGCCAGCAGTCGTTGGGTTGCGAACACCGGGGAGCTGTTTTTT.

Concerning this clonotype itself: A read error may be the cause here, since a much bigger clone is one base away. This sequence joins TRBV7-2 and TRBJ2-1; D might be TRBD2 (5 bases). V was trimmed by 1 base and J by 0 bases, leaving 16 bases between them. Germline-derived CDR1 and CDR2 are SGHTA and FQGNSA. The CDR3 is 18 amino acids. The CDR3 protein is CASSLVWRVGFSYNEQFF. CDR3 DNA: TGTGCCAGCAGCTTAGTCTGGCGGGTGGGCTTCTCCTACAATGAGCAGTTCTTC.

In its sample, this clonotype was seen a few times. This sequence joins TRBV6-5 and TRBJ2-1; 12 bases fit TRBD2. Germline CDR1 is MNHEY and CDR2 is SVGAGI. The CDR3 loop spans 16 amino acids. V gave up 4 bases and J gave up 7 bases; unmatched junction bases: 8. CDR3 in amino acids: CASSSPGTSGRNEQFF. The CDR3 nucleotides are TGTGCCAGCAGTTCCCCCGGGACTAGCGGGCGGAATGAGCAGTTCTTC.